The present TCR beta chain was sequenced within a study of CD8 T cells in ankylosing spondylitis (TCRdb year 2017). Turning to the overall study: T cell receptor beta repertoires were profiled in healthy donors and ankylosing spondylitis patients so that disease-linked TCR variants could be found. The full study cohort was made up of approximately 24 ankylosing spondylitis patients and 108 healthy donors. Samples of peripheral blood were taken, and for ankylosing spondylitis patients, synovial fluid was collected as well.

Trimming removed 5 bases from V and 5 bases from J; the gene matches leave 8 bases unexplained. Via the germline V gene (reference sequence), CDR1 is MNHEY and CDR2 SMNVEV. CDR3 length: 14 amino acids, cysteine to phenylalanine. Only CDR3 DNA is held: 42 bases, read in frame from base 1. The investigation overall reported the following: In peripheral blood, the disease-linked clones were found at relatively low frequencies and had a CD8+ phenotype. Blood from ankylosing spondylitis patients appeared to be characterized by a TCR beta motif made up of 8 or 9 highly homologous amino acid variants. Some TCR beta motif variants had previously been reported in synovial fluid and blood of reactive arthritis patients, which suggested common disease-initiation mechanisms. According to the report, matched synovial fluid samples from ankylosing spondylitis patients were significantly enriched for the disease-linked clones.

Sequencing instrument: Illumina HiSeq 2500. Quantitative 5'-RACE with molecular barcodes was the method used to prepare the TCR beta libraries. For the original study's pipeline: A new computational method, built on a probabilistic model of VDJ rearrangement, was used to identify disease-linked TCR variants. TCRdb reprocessing: public reads trimmed at Q25 with fastp, clones called with MiXCR, in-frame beta chains kept. Each CDR3 protein gets just one entry, which takes the most common genes and DNA from the rows behind it. The authors' filters were not applied to this entry. In all, the sample holds 150,000 to 200,000 distinct CDR3 sequences, and around a tenth of those were seen once. Almost 30% of the sample goes to the ten largest clones. This clonotype was counted many times. Its antigen is currently not known. No base qualities exist here, and no much larger clone lies one base off it.

The TCR sequence derives from a male donor with ankylosing spondylitis or in good health (not recorded which). Sequencing was done on a sample of blood, either unsorted or a sorted T cell fraction (not recorded which). The V and J genes are TRBV27 and TRBJ1-2; 7 bases in between match TRBD1. This receptor carries the CDR3 CASSHGQDGYGYTF. The nucleotide sequence is TGTGCCAGCAGTCATGGACAGGATGGGTATGGCTACACCTTC.